The sequence of this T cell receptor beta chain was determined in a study of blood T cell repertoires in COVID-19 (dated by TCRdb to the early 2020s). In the study overall: Collaborator samples came from the United States, Italy and Spain and covered acute and convalescent phases of COVID-19. The prospective study material was composed of cDNA or gDNA derived from T cells, B-cell-depleted T cells, or PBMCs. The dataset comprised deeply sampled blood TCRbeta repertoires from subjects exposed to, actively infected with, or recovered from COVID-19. The repertoires were released in a freely available public database meant as a resource for research on the immune response to SARS-CoV-2. Samples came from the ongoing ImmuneRACE study (first 160 participants) plus 1,254 subjects from 6 global collaborators. The sample metadata nearly always contained a de-identified subject ID, COVID-19 status, age in years and sex. HLA class I and class II types, where available, came from metadata supplied by the sample provider rather than from assay-based typing. Overall results and qualifications from the work: Clinical and demographic metadata were provided uncurated, with the amount varying by source and participant.

Another Seattle source contributed samples from volunteer blood donors who had recovered from COVID-19. The collaborating institutions used their own protocols to collect whole blood in K2EDTA tubes. For TCRbeta analysis, collaborators shipped samples in one of three forms: frozen whole blood, isolated PBMCs, or DNA extracted from either of those sample types. TCRbeta CDR3 regions were amplified from genomic DNA by means of the immunoSEQ Assay, a bias-controlled multiplex PCR. Under the source paper's analysis protocol: The number of nucleated cells in each sample was estimated from the amplification of reference gene primers within the assay. Sequence reads were collapsed and filtered to measure the absolute abundance of every unique TCRbeta CDR3 rearrangement. Productive Simpson clonality was computed per sample as the square root of Simpson's diversity index over productive rearrangements. Drawn from immuneACCESS, this table holds only the in-frame rearrangements with V and J called that TCRdb kept. Clones are partly lost; checked studies trace under half to an unresolved V gene and leave the rest unexplained. Clonal size and the V and J genes are those of that table, whereas D and trimming came from the DNA. Recorded for this sample are 200,000 to 250,000 clones; about 85% of them occurred a single time. Approximately 12% of the sample belongs to the ten largest clones.

Comment on this clone: Its antigen target is currently unknown. No much larger clonotype is one base removed from it; base qualities were not supplied.

CDR1 MNHEY and CDR2 SVGEGT are derived from the germline V gene. V loses 0 bases, J loses 7 bases, and the germline ends lie 7 bases apart. Including the terminal cysteine and phenylalanine, the CDR3 comprises 13 residues. The CDR3 DNA has 39 bases and is translated from base 1. The receptor was derived from a woman under 30 who had recovered from COVID-19. The sample consisted of peripheral blood. Recombination connected TRBV6-2 or TRBV6-3 to TRBJ2-1, with no reliable assignment of the D segment. CDR3 region: CASSYSPGNEQFF. Here is the DNA: TGTGCCAGCAGTTACTCACCCGGGAATGAGCAGTTCTTC.